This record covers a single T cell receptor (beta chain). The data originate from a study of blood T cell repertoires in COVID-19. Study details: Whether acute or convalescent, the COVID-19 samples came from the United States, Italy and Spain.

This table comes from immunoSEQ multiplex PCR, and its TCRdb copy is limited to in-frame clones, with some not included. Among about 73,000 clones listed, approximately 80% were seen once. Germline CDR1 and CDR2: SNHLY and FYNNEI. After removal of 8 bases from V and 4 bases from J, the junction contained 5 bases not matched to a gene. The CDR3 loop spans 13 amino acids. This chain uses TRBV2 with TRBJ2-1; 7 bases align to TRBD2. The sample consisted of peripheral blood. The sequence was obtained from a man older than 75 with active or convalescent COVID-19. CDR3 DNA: TGTGCCAGCGGGCTAGCGGTTTACAATGAGCAGTTCTTC. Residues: CASGLAVYNEQFF.